This entry lists 17 T cell receptor beta chains sequenced from one sample in a study of blood T cell repertoires in COVID-19. The table came from immunoSEQ multiplex PCR; TCRdb's copy has only in-frame clones and leaves some out. In the table there are about 48,000 clones, roughly 84% of which are singletons. The sample comprised peripheral blood. Source of these receptors: an older woman with acute or convalescent COVID-19.

The chain combines TRBV7-9 with TRBJ2-1; D is unclear. Germline assignment: CDR1 SEHNR and CDR2 FQNEAQ (reference sequence). This CDR3 region has 12 residues. V lost 1 base and J lost 12, with 10 bases in between. As DNA, the CDR3 is TGTGCCAGCAGCTTAGATAGTTGGGCGCAGTTCTTC. It encodes CASSLDSWAQFF.

The chain recombines TRBV6-5 with TRBJ2-2; D possibly corresponds to TRBD2 (5 bases). The CDR3 is made up of 15 amino acids. Looked up from germline, CDR1 is MNHEY and CDR2 is SVGAGI. Trimming cost V 7 bases and J 0 bases, with 12 bases left between them. The CDR3 region has the DNA TGTGCCAGCAAAAACGGGGTGGCGAACACCGGGGAGCTGTTTTTT. Translating it yields CASKNGVANTGELFF.

V is TRBV6-2 or TRBV6-3 and J is TRBJ1-1; D remains ambiguous. V shed 5 bases and J shed 5 bases, with 15 bases lying between them. This CDR3 has 14 amino acids. The germline V gene encodes CDR1 MNHEY and CDR2 SVGEGT. This CDR3 reads CASSLTRGKTEAFF. CDR3 bases: TGTGCCAGCAGTCTCACCCGAGGAAAAACTGAAGCTTTCTTT.

CDR3 sequence reads: CASSLEPGLAGGRDTQYF. The CDR3 region has the DNA TGCGCCAGCAGCTTGGAACCGGGACTAGCGGGAGGTAGGGATACGCAGTATTTT. The chain links TRBV5-1 to TRBJ2-3; 15 bases line up with TRBD2. CDR1 and CDR2 from the germline V gene are SGHRS and YFSETQ. With V trimmed by 0 bases and J by 6 bases, 8 bases remained unmatched. This CDR3 spans 18 amino acids.

The chain carries TRBV18 and TRBJ1-5, with D perhaps TRBD1 (6 bases). Germline lookup yields CDR1 KGHSH and CDR2 LQKENI. V was clipped by 1 base and J by 5 bases, with 12 bases between them. The CDR3 is 15 amino acids. CDR3 loop: CASSPLQGFDQPQHF. The CDR3 coding sequence is TGTGCCAGCTCACCACTACAGGGATTCGATCAGCCCCAGCATTTT.

This sequence joins TRBV5-4 and TRBJ1-1; D call uncertain. The CDR3 covers 15 residues. Germline V gives CDR1 SGHNT, CDR2 YYREEE (reference sequence). Trimming left V 0 bases short and J 1 base short, with 10 bases between. CDR3 loop: CASSLANGENTEAFF. Here the CDR3 DNA reads TGTGCCAGCAGCTTGGCGAACGGGGAGAACACTGAAGCTTTCTTT.

The chain is built from TRBV15 and TRBJ1-2; 7 bases align to TRBD1. After removal of 3 bases from V and 3 bases from J, the junction contained 7 bases not matched to a gene. This CDR3 spans 15 amino acids. CDR1 and CDR2 (germline): LNHNV, YYDKDF (reference sequence). CDR3 sequence (DNA): TGTGCCACCAGCAGGCCCGGGACAGCACACTATGGCTACACCTTC. As protein: CATSRPGTAHYGYTF.

The CDR3 region has the DNA TGTGCCAGTAAGTCCCTGGCGTGGGGGCCAACAGATACGCAGTATTTT. This translates into CASKSLAWGPTDTQYF. The chain couples TRBV19 to TRBJ2-3; tentatively, D is TRBD1 (6 bases). V lost 7 bases and J 3 bases, leaving 20 bases between the germline ends. The CDR3 extends over 16 amino acids. Germline lookup yields CDR1 LNHDA and CDR2 SQIVND (reference sequence). Complete variable domain (other parts from reference TRBV19 and TRBJ2-3): DGGITQSPKYLFRKEGQNVTLSCEQNLNHDAMYWYRQDPGQGLRLIYYSQIVNDFQKGDIAEGYSVSREKKESFPLTVTSAQKNPTAFYLCASKSLAWGPTDTQYFGPGTRLTVL.

The gene calls are TRBV3-1 (or the pseudogene TRBV3-2) and TRBJ1-2; weak D call: TRBD1 (5 bases). Germline lookup yields CDR1 LGHDT and CDR2 YNNKEL (reference sequence). V lost 3 bases, J lost 4 bases, and 15 bases lay in between. This CDR3 contains 15 residues. The CDR3 sequence: CASSQTETRGYGYTF. CDR3 nucleotides: TGTGCCAGCAGCCAGACAGAGACTAGGGGCTATGGCTACACCTTC.

This clone was seen just once. The rearrangement links TRBV11-3 to TRBJ2-7; TRBD1 matches 11 bases. CDR3 length: 14 residues. From germline, CDR1 is SGHNT and CDR2 YENEEA. Trimming took 4 bases from V and 6 from J; bases not matched to a gene: 5. CDR3 DNA sequence: TGTGCCAGCAGCTGGGGACAGGGGGATCGCGAGCAGTACTTC. Translated, it gives CASSWGQGDREQYF.

The chain has TRBV29-1 and TRBJ1-2; D might be TRBD1 (6 bases). Trimming cost V 0 bases and J 7 bases, with 12 bases left between them. The CDR3 spans 13 residues. CDR1 and CDR2 from the germline V gene are SQVTM and ANQGSEA. The CDR3 spells CSVEDARGSGYTF. CDR3 DNA: TGCAGCGTTGAAGATGCCAGGGGTAGTGGCTACACCTTC.

The CDR3 protein is CASTLNSPLHF. CDR3 DNA: TGTGCCAGCACCCTTAATTCACCCCTCCACTTT. V is TRBV2 and J is TRBJ1-6, with D unclear. The CDR3 is 11 residues long. Looked up from germline, CDR1 is SNHLY and CDR2 is FYNNEI. The V end lost 7 bases, the J end lost 6 bases, and 4 bases lay between the germline ends.

Concerning this clone itself: At one of its ends the junction is not consistent with the germline gene, which may arise from a read error. The gene calls are TRBV14 and TRBJ2-7; 8 bases agree with TRBD1. This CDR3 comprises 13 residues. The germline gives CDR1 SGHDN, CDR2 FVKESK. The CDR3 here is CASSQDSRTGTFF. The CDR3 DNA reads TGTGCCAGCAGCCAAGATAGCCGGACAGGGACCTTTTTC.

In this sample, this clone turned up a few times. This chain uses TRBV15 with TRBJ2-5; TRBD2 aligns across 9 bases. CDR1 and CDR2 (germline): LNHNV, YYDKDF (reference sequence). J lost 2 bases, V lost 3 bases, and 4 bases had no gene match. The length of the CDR3 is 15 residues. For the CDR3, the DNA is TGTGCCACCAGCAGGGTCACTAGCGGGCAAGAGACCCAGTACTTC. This sequence encodes CATSRVTSGQETQYF.

Note on this clone: One end of the junction fails to match germline, which may point to a read error. V usage is TRBV4-1 and J usage is TRBJ1-1, with 9 bases identical to TRBD1. The CDR3 runs 13 residues. From germline, CDR1 is MGHRA and CDR2 YSYEKL. The CDR3 DNA reads as TGCGCCAGCAGCCAAGAGGTGCGGGACAGGGAGCTCTTT. It encodes CASSQEVRDRELF.

The rearrangement links TRBV6-1 to TRBJ1-4; D remains unclear. The CDR3 runs to 17 residues. From germline, CDR1 is MNHNS and CDR2 SASEGT. V lost 3 bases and J 4 bases, leaving 18 bases between the germline ends. The CDR3 loop reads CASSDLPATVINEKLFF. CDR3 DNA: TGTGCCAGCAGTGATCTCCCAGCAACAGTTATTAATGAAAAACTGTTTTTT.

The chain is built from TRBV7-3 and TRBJ2-7; 10 nucleotides agree with TRBD2. Germline lookup yields CDR1 SGHTA and CDR2 FQGTGA. The CDR3 covers 15 residues. Unmatched junction bases numbered 3, after V lost 2 bases and J lost 2 bases. CDR3 sequence (DNA): TGTGCCAGCAGCTTATCTAGCGGGGGTGCCTACGAGCAGTACTTC. Protein product: CASSLSSGGAYEQYF.